The present entry profiles one T cell receptor (beta chain) with its context. The V end lost 9 bases, the J end lost 0 bases, and 11 bases lay between the germline ends. Germline values: CDR1 MDHEN, CDR2 SYDVKM. The CDR3 is made up of 13 amino acids. This specimen belongs to a study of T cell responses to AZD1222 COVID-19 vaccine. The table came from immunoSEQ multiplex PCR; TCRdb's copy has only in-frame clones and leaves some out. The sample holds more than 100,000 clones, roughly 88% seen once. This sequence originates from an adult in good health. The source was peripheral blood, collected on day 0 of AZD1222 vaccination. This chain joins TRBV28 and TRBJ1-1; D not resolved. CDR3 region: CASSMIMNTEAFF. Written as DNA, the CDR3 is TGTGCCAGTTCCATGATCATGAACACTGAAGCTTTCTTT.